This TCR beta chain is from a study of vaccination and CD4 T cells after COVID-19. Overall study: Convalescent patients gave post-COVID blood a median about 100 days post-diagnosis, range 35 to 161. Every culture used as a control got a CEFX pool, an HIV-1 Nef pool, or no peptide.

This clonotype rates as medium-sized. Antigen: not known. The treatment denotes: roughly 10-day PBMC culture with coronavirus spike peptide pools or control peptides (ViraFEST assay). ViraFEST used peptide pools to expand antigen-specific T cells before TCR sequencing. CDR1 and CDR2 from the germline V gene are SGHVS and FNYEAQ. The V end lost 1 base, the J end lost 2 bases, and 9 bases lay between the germline ends. The CDR3 spans 16 residues. With the Oncomine TCR Beta short-read assay, DNA from cultured CD4+ T cells was sequenced. TCRdb passed the PCR reads through MiXCR, listing each CDR3 protein once. Among about 4,000 distinct CDR3 sequences, 21% were seen once, and the ten largest hold 45% to 55%.

Sample: CD4+ T cells from blood, cultured in vitro, taken after SARS-CoV-2 vaccination. This chain links TRBV7-6 with TRBJ1-6, with a possible D match to TRBD1 (6 bases). The sequence came from a human donor who had recovered from COVID-19. The CDR3: CASSLDGTPYNSPLHF. The DNA of the CDR3 is TGTGCCAGCAGCTTAGATGGGACACCCTATAATTCACCCCTCCACTTT.